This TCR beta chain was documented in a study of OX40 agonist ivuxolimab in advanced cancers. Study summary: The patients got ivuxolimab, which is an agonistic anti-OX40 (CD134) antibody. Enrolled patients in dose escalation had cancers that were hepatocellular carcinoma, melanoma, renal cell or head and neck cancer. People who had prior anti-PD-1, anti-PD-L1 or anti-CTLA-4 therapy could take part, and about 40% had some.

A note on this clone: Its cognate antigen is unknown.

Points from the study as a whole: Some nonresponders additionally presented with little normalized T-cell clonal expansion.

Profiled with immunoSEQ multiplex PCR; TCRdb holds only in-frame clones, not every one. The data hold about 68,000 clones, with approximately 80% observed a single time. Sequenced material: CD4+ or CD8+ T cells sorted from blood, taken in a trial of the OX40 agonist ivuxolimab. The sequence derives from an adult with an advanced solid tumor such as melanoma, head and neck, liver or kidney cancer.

The CDR3 sequence: CASSTTLNTGELFF. CDR3 sequence (DNA): TGTGCCAGCAGTACCACCCTGAACACCGGGGAGCTGTTTTTT. The genes are TRBV27 and TRBJ2-2; no reliable D call. CDR3 size: 14 residues. Germline V gene data show CDR1 as MNHEY and CDR2 as SMNVEV (reference sequence). Trimming shortened V by 5 bases and J by 1 base, and 8 bases separated the two germline ends.